The 15 T cell receptor beta chains given below trace back to one sample, sequenced in a study of T-cell reconstitution after alpha-beta-depleted transplantation in children. As it was prepared, the TCRbeta library received unique molecular identifiers. TCRdb recomputed calls from the PCR reads with MiXCR, one row per CDR3 protein. The sample has about 440,000 distinct CDR3 sequences; over 40% are singletons. The sequences come from PBMCs, collected before TCRalphabeta/CD19-depleted stem cell transplant. All receptors derive from a girl aged 2 to 9 with aplastic anemia, due to receive a stem cell transplant.

The genes are TRBV20-1 and TRBJ2-7; tentatively, D is TRBD2 (8 bases). Germline V CDR1 and CDR2: DFQATT, SNEGSKA (reference sequence). The CDR3 sequence is 16 residues long. The V gene lost 3 bases and the J gene lost 1 base, with 19 bases spanning the gap. The CDR3 region is CSASLGGAGGSYEQYF. CDR3 coding DNA: TGCAGTGCTAGTCTAGGGGGCGCGGGGGGTTCCTACGAGCAGTACTTC.

This clonotype was picked up a small number of times. V and J are TRBV20-1 and TRBJ2-1, with a possible D match to TRBD2 (5 bases). Deletions cut 6 bases from V and 8 bases from J, with 23 bases between. The CDR3 is 15 residues long. CDR1 is DFQATT and CDR2 is SNEGSKA in the germline V gene (reference sequence). Here the CDR3 DNA reads TGCAGTGCATCACCTAAGCGGCGGTCTAGGGATGAGCAGTTCTTC. The encoded protein is CSASPKRRSRDEQFF.

The rearrangement joins TRBV19 to TRBJ1-4; D is undetermined. V lost 2 bases, J lost 3 bases, and 4 bases lay in between. The germline V gene has CDR1 LNHDA and CDR2 SQIVND (reference sequence). The CDR3 consists of 13 residues. This chain's CDR3 is CASSIRPNEKLFF. CDR3 coding DNA: TGTGCCAGTAGTATAAGGCCTAATGAAAAACTGTTTTTT.

The CDR3 DNA sequence: TGTGCCAGCAGCTCCCTGTACCGGGACAACACAGATACGCAGTATTTT. It encodes CASSSLYRDNTDTQYF. The V gene is TRBV7-6, the J gene TRBJ2-3; TRBD1 is a possible D gene (6 bases). V dropped 4 bases and J dropped 2 bases, with 16 bases sitting between them. This CDR3 is 16 amino acids long. The germline CDR1 and CDR2 sequences are SGHVS and FNYEAQ.

This clonotype was detected ten times or more. The CDR3 bases are TGTGCCAGCACCGCTACTAGTAACTACGAGCAGTACTTC. Translating gives CASTATSNYEQYF. The gene calls are TRBV6-6 and TRBJ2-7, with a possible D match to TRBD2 (5 bases). CDR1 and CDR2 (germline): MNHNY, SVGAGI (reference sequence). Trimming pared 7 bases from V and 3 bases from J, leaving 13 bases between. CDR3 length: 13 amino acids.

This clonotype was detected ten times or more. Sequence at one end of the junction differs from germline and may be a read error. CDR3 DNA sequence: TGTGCCAGCAGCTTATCAGATACGCAGTATTTT. Translation: CASSLSDTQYF. The chain has TRBV5-1 and TRBJ2-3, with D hard to call. Germline V gives CDR1 SGHRS, CDR2 YFSETQ. CDR3 size: 11 residues.

The J gene is TRBJ2-5, the V gene TRBV2; TRBD2 aligns across 11 bases. Germline values: CDR1 SNHLY, CDR2 FYNNEI. J was trimmed by 5 bases and V by 4 bases; bases with no gene match: 9. The CDR3 spans 16 residues. Here the CDR3 reads CASSGGTSGRGETQYF. In nucleotides, the CDR3 is TGTGCCAGCAGTGGGGGCACTAGCGGGAGAGGGGAGACCCAGTACTTC.

This clonotype was found many times. The rearrangement uses TRBV5-1 and TRBJ1-1; 8 bases line up with TRBD1. The CDR3 has 15 residues. The V gene end was trimmed by 2 bases and the J gene end by 2 bases; junction bases not matched to a gene: 5. CDR1 SGHRS and CDR2 YFSETQ come from the germline V gene. CDR3 nucleotide sequence: TGCGCCAGCAGCTTAAGGACAGGGAGTAACACTGAAGCTTTCTTT. It codes for CASSLRTGSNTEAFF.

This clonotype was recorded many times. V and J are TRBV5-1 and TRBJ2-3; D call uncertain. With 2 bases removed from V and 5 bases from J, the gap between germline ends came to 3 bases. This CDR3 has 11 amino acids. Germline assignment: CDR1 SGHRS and CDR2 YFSETQ. As DNA, the CDR3 is TGCGCCAGCAGCTTCGAAGATACGCAGTATTTT. Translation gives CASSFEDTQYF.

This clonotype was detected ten times or more. The rearrangement joins TRBV20-1 to TRBJ2-2, with 11 bases lining up with TRBD1. V gave up 3 bases and J gave up 3 bases; unmatched junction bases: 3. This CDR3 contains 15 residues. CDR1 and CDR2 (germline): DFQATT, SNEGSKA (reference sequence). The CDR3 DNA reads as TGCAGTGCTAGTGGACAGGGGGCGGACACCGGGGAGCTGTTTTTT. This sequence encodes CSASGQGADTGELFF.

Comments on this clonotype: A much larger clone differs by one base, so this may be a read error. The V gene is TRBV20-1, the J gene TRBJ2-7; TRBD2 matches 10 bases. Germline assignment: CDR1 DFQATT and CDR2 SNEGSKA (reference sequence). The CDR3 covers 13 residues. J was trimmed by 4 bases and V by 7 bases; bases with no gene match: 7. This CDR3 reads CSVGSSGRYEQYF. Here the CDR3 DNA reads TGCAGTGTGGGGTCTAGCGGGAGATACGAGCAGTACTTC.

This chain connects TRBV5-1 to TRBJ2-3; D is unresolved. CDR1 and CDR2 from the germline V gene are SGHRS and YFSETQ. The CDR3 totals 14 residues. Trimming pared 2 bases from V and 2 bases from J, leaving 9 bases between. CDR3 sequence: CASSFVADTDTQYF. CDR3 DNA sequence: TGCGCCAGCAGCTTTGTTGCGGACACAGATACGCAGTATTTT.

This clonotype was recorded many times. The J gene is TRBJ1-1, the V gene TRBV5-1; 7 nucleotides match TRBD1. The CDR3 loop spans 14 amino acids. The trim removed 4 bases at V and 1 base at J, leaving 4 bases unmatched. Germline CDR1 is SGHRS and CDR2 is YFSETQ. The CDR3 protein is CASSQTGRNTEAFF. CDR3 DNA sequence: TGCGCCAGCAGCCAGACAGGGAGGAACACTGAAGCTTTCTTT. The full variable domain, rest sourced from reference TRBV5-1 and TRBJ1-1, is KAGVTQTPRYLIKTRGQQVTLSCSPISGHRSVSWYQQTPGQGLQFLFEYFSETQRNKGNFPGRFSGRQFSNSRSEMNVSTLELGDSALYLCASSQTGRNTEAFFGQGTRLTVV.

This clonotype was recorded many times. This chain links TRBV3-1 with TRBJ2-7; 14 bases are shared with TRBD2. CDR3 length: 16 residues. Germline lookup yields CDR1 LGHDT and CDR2 YNNKEL (reference sequence). Trimming took 4 bases from V and 3 from J; bases not matched to a gene: 5. The CDR3 region has the DNA TGTGCCAGCAGCCCCGTAGGGACTAGCGGGAGCTACGAGCAGTACTTC. This codes for CASSPVGTSGSYEQYF.

There are many counts of this clonotype. The V call is TRBV5-1, the J call TRBJ2-1; the D gene is possibly TRBD2 (5 bases). Germline CDR1 reads SGHRS; CDR2 reads YFSETQ. The CDR3 spans 15 residues. Trimming removed 1 base from V and 1 base from J, with 9 bases in between. In DNA, the CDR3 is TGCGCCAGCAGCTTGCTAGCTCAGTCCTACAATGAGCAGTTCTTC. Translation: CASSLLAQSYNEQFF. Combining the CDR3 with reference TRBV5-1 and TRBJ2-1 gives the whole variable domain KAGVTQTPRYLIKTRGQQVTLSCSPISGHRSVSWYQQTPGQGLQFLFEYFSETQRNKGNFPGRFSGRQFSNSRSEMNVSTLELGDSALYLCASSLLAQSYNEQFFGPGTRLTVL.